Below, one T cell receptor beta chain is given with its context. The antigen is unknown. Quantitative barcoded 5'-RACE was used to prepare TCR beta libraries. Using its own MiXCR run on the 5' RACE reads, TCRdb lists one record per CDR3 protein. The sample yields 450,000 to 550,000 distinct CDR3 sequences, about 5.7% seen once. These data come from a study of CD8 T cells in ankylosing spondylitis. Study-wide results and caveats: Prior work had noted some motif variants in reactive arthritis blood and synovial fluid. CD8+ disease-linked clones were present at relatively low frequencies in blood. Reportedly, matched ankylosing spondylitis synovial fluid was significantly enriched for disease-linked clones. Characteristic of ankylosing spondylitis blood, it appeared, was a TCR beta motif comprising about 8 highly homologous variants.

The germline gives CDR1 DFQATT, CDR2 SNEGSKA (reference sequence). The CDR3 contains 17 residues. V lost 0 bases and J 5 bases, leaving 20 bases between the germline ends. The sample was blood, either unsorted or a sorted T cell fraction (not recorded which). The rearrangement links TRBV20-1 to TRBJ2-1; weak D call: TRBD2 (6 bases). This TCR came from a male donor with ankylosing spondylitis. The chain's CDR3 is CSARDSSATFLDNEQFF. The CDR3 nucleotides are TGCAGTGCTAGAGATTCTAGCGCCACCTTCCTGGACAATGAGCAGTTCTTC.